This T cell receptor (beta chain) appears in the sequencing data of a study of blood T cell repertoires in COVID-19 (TCRdb year 2020). About the study as a whole: Collaborator samples came from the United States, Italy and Spain and covered acute and convalescent phases of COVID-19. The prospective study material was composed of cDNA or gDNA derived from T cells, B-cell-depleted T cells, or PBMCs. Deeply sampled blood TCRbeta repertoires from subjects exposed to, actively infected with, or recovered from COVID-19 were included in the dataset. The repertoires were released in a freely available public database meant as a resource for research on the immune response to SARS-CoV-2. Samples were obtained from the ongoing ImmuneRACE study (first 160 participants) and from 1,254 subjects provided by 6 global collaborators. Sample metadata almost always included a de-identified subject ID, COVID-19 status, age in years and sex. Where HLA class I and class II types were available, the types were taken from metadata supplied by the sample provider, not from assay-based typing.

A word on this clone: Its antigen is not yet known. The record has no base qualities; no much larger clone is one base away.

Results the study describes overall, beyond this receptor: Clinical and demographic metadata were provided uncurated, with the amount varying by source and participant.

Each collaborating institution followed its own protocols to collect whole blood in K2EDTA tubes. For TCRbeta analysis, collaborators shipped samples as frozen whole blood, isolated PBMCs, or DNA extracted from either of those sample types. TCRbeta CDR3 regions were amplified from genomic DNA using the immunoSEQ Assay, a bias-controlled multiplex PCR. In the paper's pipeline: The number of nucleated cells in each sample was estimated by amplification of reference gene primers within the assay. To quantify the absolute abundance of each unique TCRbeta CDR3 rearrangement, sequence reads were collapsed and filtered. Productive Simpson clonality was computed per sample as the square root of Simpson's diversity index over productive rearrangements. TCRdb retrieved this table from immuneACCESS and kept in-frame rearrangements only. Not all clones are present; in checked studies, unresolved V genes account for under half, and no reason is known for the remainder. V and J calls and clone size are given by that table; D and trimming were obtained from the DNA. This sample is represented by around 32,000 clones; approximately 95% of them were singletons. Clones ranked in the top ten supply roughly 1% of the sample.

This clonotype originated in a male donor with active COVID-19. Sequenced sample: peripheral blood.

The CDR3 here reads CASSLALHVTGQETQYF. The nucleotide sequence is given as TGCGCCAGCAGCTTGGCCCTGCACGTCACAGGACAAGAGACCCAGTACTTC. The chain is encoded by TRBV5-1 joined to TRBJ2-5, and possibly TRBD1, on 5 matching bases. The germline V gene sets CDR1 to SGHRS and CDR2 to YFSETQ. Measured from the cysteine to the phenylalanine, the CDR3 is 17 residues long. The DNA shown is the 51-base CDR3, in frame from base 1. V was cut back by 0 bases and J by 2 bases, leaving a gap of 17 bases between them.